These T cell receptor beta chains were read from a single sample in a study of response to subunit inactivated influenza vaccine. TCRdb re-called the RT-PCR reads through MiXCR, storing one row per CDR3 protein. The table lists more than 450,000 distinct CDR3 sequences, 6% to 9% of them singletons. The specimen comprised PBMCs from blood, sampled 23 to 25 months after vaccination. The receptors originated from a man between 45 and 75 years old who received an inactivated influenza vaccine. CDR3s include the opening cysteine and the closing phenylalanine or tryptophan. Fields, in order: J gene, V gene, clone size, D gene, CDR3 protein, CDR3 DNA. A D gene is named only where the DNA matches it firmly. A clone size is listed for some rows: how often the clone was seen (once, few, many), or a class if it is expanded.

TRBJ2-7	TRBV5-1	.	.	CASSVDRYYEQYF	TGCGCCAGCAGCGTAGACAGGTACTACGAGCAGTACTTC
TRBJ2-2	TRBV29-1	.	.	CSSRFDTGELFF	TGCAGCTCCCGATTCGACACCGGGGAGCTGTTTTTT
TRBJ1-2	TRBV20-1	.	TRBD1	CSASTPGQGRNGYTF	TGCAGTGCTAGTACCCCAGGACAGGGTCGGAATGGCTACACCTTC
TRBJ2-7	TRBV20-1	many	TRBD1	CSASGYRGHEQYF	TGCAGTGCTAGTGGATACAGGGGTCACGAGCAGTACTTC
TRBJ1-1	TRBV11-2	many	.	CASSSWGMNTEAFF	TGTGCCAGCTCCTCTTGGGGGATGAACACTGAAGCTTTCTTT
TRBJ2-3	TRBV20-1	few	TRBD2	CSAPSGSLADTQYF	TGCAGTGCTCCTAGCGGGAGCCTCGCAGATACGCAGTATTTT
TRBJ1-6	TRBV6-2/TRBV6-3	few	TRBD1	CASSYSGQGRSPLHF	TGTGCCAGCAGTTACTCGGGACAGGGGCGCTCACCCCTCCACTTT
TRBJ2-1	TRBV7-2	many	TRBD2	CASSLAGEYNEQFF	TGTGCCAGCAGCCTAGCGGGAGAGTACAATGAGCAGTTCTTC
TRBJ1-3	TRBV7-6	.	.	CASSPFLGIQTGNTIYF	TGTGCCAGCAGTCCGTTTTTGGGCATCCAAACAGGAAACACCATATATTTT
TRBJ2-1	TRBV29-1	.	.	CSGRDPGDDEQFF	TGCAGCGGCCGGGACCCAGGCGACGATGAGCAGTTCTTC
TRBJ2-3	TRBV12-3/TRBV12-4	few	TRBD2	CASRTSRGGTDTQYF	TGTGCCAGCAGGACCTCTCGGGGGGGCACAGATACGCAGTATTTT
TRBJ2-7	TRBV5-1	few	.	CASSLLATTYEQYF	TGCGCCAGCAGCTTACTAGCCACTACCTACGAGCAGTACTTC
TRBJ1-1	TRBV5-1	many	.	CASSLEPNMNTEAFF	TGCGCCAGCAGCTTGGAACCGAACATGAACACTGAAGCTTTCTTT
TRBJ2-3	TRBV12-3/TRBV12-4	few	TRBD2	CASSPRRTSGASTDTQYF	TGTGCCAGCAGTCCCCGCAGGACTAGCGGAGCTAGCACAGATACGCAGTATTTT
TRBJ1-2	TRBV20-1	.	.	CSARDGRATSGYTF	TGCAGTGCTAGAGATGGACGGGCGACGAGTGGCTACACCTTC
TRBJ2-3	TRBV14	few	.	CASSQAGPQYF	TGTGCCAGCAGCCAAGCAGGGCCGCAGTATTTT
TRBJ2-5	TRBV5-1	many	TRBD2	CASSLAERYQETQYF	TGCGCCAGCTCGCTAGCGGAGAGGTACCAAGAGACCCAGTACTTC
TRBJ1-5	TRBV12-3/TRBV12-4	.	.	CASSPSVNQPQHF	TGTGCCAGCAGCCCATCAGTGAATCAGCCCCAGCATTTT
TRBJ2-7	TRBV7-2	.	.	CASSLGGGLGEQYF	TGTGCCAGCAGCTTAGGTGGGGGGTTAGGTGAGCAGTACTTC
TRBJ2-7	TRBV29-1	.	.	CSVAVEGWNEQYF	TGCAGCGTTGCGGTTGAGGGGTGGAACGAGCAGTACTTC
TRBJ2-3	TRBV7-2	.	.	CASGPGGPDTQYF	TGTGCCAGTGGGCCGGGGGGCCCAGATACGCAGTATTTT
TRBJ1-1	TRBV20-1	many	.	CSARVLAYAMNTEAFF	TGCAGTGCTAGAGTACTGGCATACGCTATGAACACTGAAGCTTTCTTT
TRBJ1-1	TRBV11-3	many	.	CASSFTPNTEAFF	TGTGCCAGCAGCTTTACACCGAACACTGAAGCTTTCTTT
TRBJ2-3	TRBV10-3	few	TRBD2	CAISPRTSGTDTQYF	TGTGCCATCAGTCCCCGGACTAGCGGAACAGATACGCAGTATTTT
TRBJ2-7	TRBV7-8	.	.	CASSSQRVSYEQYF	TGTGCCAGCAGCTCCCAGAGAGTTTCCTACGAGCAGTACTTC
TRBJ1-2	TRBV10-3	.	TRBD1	CAIRTTDRGYGYTF	TGTGCCATCAGGACGACTGACAGGGGCTATGGCTACACCTTC
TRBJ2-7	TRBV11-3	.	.	CASSLEGSRDYEQYF	TGTGCCAGCAGCTTAGAGGGGTCCAGAGACTACGAGCAGTACTTC
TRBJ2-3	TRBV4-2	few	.	CASSVSNTDTQYF	TGTGCCAGCAGCGTGTCCAACACAGATACGCAGTATTTT
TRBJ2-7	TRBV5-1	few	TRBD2	CASSLTTSGAYEQYF	TGCGCCAGCAGCTTGACGACTAGCGGGGCCTACGAGCAGTACTTC
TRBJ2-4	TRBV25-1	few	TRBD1	CASSTLQGAGAKNIQYF	TGTGCCAGCTCAACCCTACAGGGGGCTGGGGCCAAAAACATTCAGTACTTC
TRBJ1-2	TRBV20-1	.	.	CSAREYENYGYTF	TGCAGTGCTAGAGAATACGAGAACTATGGCTACACCTTC
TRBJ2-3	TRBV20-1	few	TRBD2	CSARDLASGGAGTDTQYF	TGCAGTGCTAGAGATTTAGCTAGCGGGGGGGCCGGCACAGATACGCAGTATTTT
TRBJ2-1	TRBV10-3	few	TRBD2	CAIRDLAGEDNEQFF	TGTGCCATCAGAGACCTAGCGGGAGAGGACAATGAGCAGTTCTTC
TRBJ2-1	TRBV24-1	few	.	CATSGLQGSYNEQFF	TGTGCCACCAGTGGTCTACAGGGTTCCTACAATGAGCAGTTCTTC
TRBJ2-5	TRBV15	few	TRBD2	CATSRALAALEYF	TGTGCCACCAGCAGAGCACTAGCGGCCTTAGAGTACTTC
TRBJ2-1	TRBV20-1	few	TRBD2	CSARDYGTSGSGYNEQFF	TGCAGTGCTAGAGACTACGGGACTAGCGGGAGCGGCTACAATGAGCAGTTCTTC
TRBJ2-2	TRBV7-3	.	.	CASSTGTPNTGELFF	TGTGCCAGCAGCACCGGGACCCCGAACACCGGGGAGCTGTTTTTT
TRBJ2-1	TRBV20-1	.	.	CSGSSYYNEQFF	TGCAGTGGAAGCTCGTACTACAATGAGCAGTTCTTC
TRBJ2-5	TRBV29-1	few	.	CSVVQETQYF	TGCAGCGTTGTCCAAGAGACCCAGTACTTC
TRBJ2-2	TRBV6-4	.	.	CASSDSYRGNTGELFF	TGTGCCAGCAGTGACTCATACCGGGGGAACACCGGGGAGCTGTTTTTT
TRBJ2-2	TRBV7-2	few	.	CASRWFWTTGELFF	TGTGCCAGCAGGTGGTTCTGGACCACCGGGGAGCTGTTTTTT